This T cell receptor beta chain was documented in a study of cytomegalovirus exposure and HLA in healthy donors. The study's findings and limits: Later analysis revealed greater clonal expansion in HLA-associated TCR beta chains than in equally common others. An Asian-associated ancestry cluster reportedly showed fewer N-insertions than the roughly 600-donor mean in a later analysis. It was only CMV serostatus that was available as immune exposure information. Reportedly, cytomegalovirus status was diagnosed with high sensitivity and specificity.

About this clone itself: Its antigen is not known.

The PCR employed 60 Vbeta primers together with 13 Jbeta primers. TCRdb's copy holds only in-frame clones and misses some; the assay was immunoSEQ multiplex PCR. The sample holds approximately 50,000 clones; 80% are singletons and the top ten take 7.5% to 8.5%. Germline V CDR1 and CDR2: LGHNT, FRNRAP. The CDR3 consists of 13 residues. Trimming removed 2 bases from V and 5 bases from J, with 9 bases in between. The sample was PBMCs. This receptor was obtained from a man aged 25-45 years in good health and CMV-seropositive. This chain joins TRBV12-5 and TRBJ2-5, with a possible D match to TRBD1 (5 bases). The CDR3 spells CASGLRGSETQYF. CDR3 DNA sequence: TGTGCTAGTGGTTTGAGGGGAAGTGAGACCCAGTACTTC. Full variable domain (rest looked up from reference TRBV12-5 and TRBJ2-5): DARVTQTPRHKVTEMGQEVTMRCQPILGHNTVFWYRQTMMQGLELLAYFRNRAPLDDSGMPKDRFSAEMPDATLATLKIQPSEPRDSAVYFCASGLRGSETQYFGPGTRLLVL.